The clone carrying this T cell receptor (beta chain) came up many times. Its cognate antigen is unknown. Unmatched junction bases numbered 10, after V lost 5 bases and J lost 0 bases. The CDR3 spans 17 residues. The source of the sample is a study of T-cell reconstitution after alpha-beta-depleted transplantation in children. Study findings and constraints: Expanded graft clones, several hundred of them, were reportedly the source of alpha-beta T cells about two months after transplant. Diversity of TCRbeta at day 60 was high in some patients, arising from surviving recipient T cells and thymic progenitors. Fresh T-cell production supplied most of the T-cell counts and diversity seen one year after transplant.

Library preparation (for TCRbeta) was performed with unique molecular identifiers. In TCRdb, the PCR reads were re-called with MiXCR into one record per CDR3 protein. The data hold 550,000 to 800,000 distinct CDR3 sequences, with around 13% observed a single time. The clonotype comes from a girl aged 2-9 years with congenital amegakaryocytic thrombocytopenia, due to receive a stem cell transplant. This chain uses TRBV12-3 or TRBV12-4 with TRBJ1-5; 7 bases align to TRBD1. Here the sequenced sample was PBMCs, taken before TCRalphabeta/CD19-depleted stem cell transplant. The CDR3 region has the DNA TGTGCCAGCAGTCCGGGACAGTGGGGTGATAGCAATCAGCCCCAGCATTTT. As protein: CASSPGQWGDSNQPQHF.